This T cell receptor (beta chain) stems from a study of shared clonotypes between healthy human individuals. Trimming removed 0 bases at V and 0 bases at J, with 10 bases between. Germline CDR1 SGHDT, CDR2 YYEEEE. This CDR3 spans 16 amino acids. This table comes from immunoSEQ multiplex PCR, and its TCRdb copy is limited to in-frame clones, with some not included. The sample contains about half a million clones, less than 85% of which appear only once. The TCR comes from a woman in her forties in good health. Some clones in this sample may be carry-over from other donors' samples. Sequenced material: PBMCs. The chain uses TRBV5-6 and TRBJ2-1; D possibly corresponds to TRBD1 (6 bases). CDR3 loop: CASSLAGVSSYNEQFF. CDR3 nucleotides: TGTGCCAGCAGCTTGGCAGGGGTCAGCTCCTACAATGAGCAGTTCTTC.